This entry lists 30 T cell receptor beta chains sequenced from one sample in a study of blood T cell repertoires in COVID-19. The method was immunoSEQ multiplex PCR; TCRdb's version includes in-frame clones alone and lacks a portion of them. The table shows tens of thousands of clones, with more than 70% occurring only once. Specimen: peripheral blood. Source of these receptors: a human donor with acute or convalescent COVID-19. The donor label of this sample is uncertain.

This clone was detected only once. The rearrangement links TRBV29-1 to TRBJ2-7; 11 positions match TRBD1. Germline V gives CDR1 SQVTM, CDR2 ANQGSEA. With V trimmed by 7 bases and J by 6 bases, 8 bases remained unmatched. The CDR3 runs to 13 residues. CDR3 loop: CSAADRGLSEQYF. The DNA of the CDR3 is TGCAGCGCCGCGGACAGGGGGCTTTCCGAGCAGTACTTC.

Only one count was recorded for this clone. The chain combines TRBV7-2 with TRBJ2-4; D is possibly TRBD2 (6 bases). The CDR3 is made up of 18 amino acids. V was trimmed by 1 base and J by 0 bases, leaving 16 bases between them. The germline gives CDR1 SGHTA, CDR2 FQGNSA. The chain's CDR3 is CASSLVGLAPLAKNIQYF. In DNA form, the CDR3 reads TGTGCCAGCAGCTTAGTAGGGCTAGCGCCCCTAGCCAAAAACATTCAGTACTTC. Using reference TRBV7-2 and TRBJ2-4 for the parts outside the CDR3, the full variable domain is GAGVSQSPSNKVTEKGKDVELRCDPISGHTALYWYRQSLGQGLEFLIYFQGNSAPDKSGLPSDRFSAERTGGSVSTLTIQRTQQEDSAVYLCASSLVGLAPLAKNIQYFGAGTRLSVL.

This chain uses TRBV3-1 (or the pseudogene TRBV3-2) with TRBJ2-7, with TRBD1 as a possible D gene (6 bases). Germline CDR1 reads LGHDT; CDR2 reads YNNKEL (reference sequence). This CDR3 has 13 residues. The ends were cut back, 4 bases at V and 7 bases at J, with 14 bases in the middle. This chain's CDR3 is CASSPTDSQEQYF. The CDR3 DNA sequence: TGTGCCAGCAGCCCCACGGACAGCCAAGAGCAGTACTTC.

The rearrangement joins TRBV5-8 to TRBJ2-7; unclear D gene. Looked up from germline, CDR1 is SGHTS and CDR2 is YDEGEE. V lost 4 bases and J 0 bases, leaving 11 bases between the germline ends. CDR3 length: 14 residues. CDR3 bases: TGTGCCAGCAGCCAAAGCTATAGCTCCTACGAGCAGTACTTC. Translation gives CASSQSYSSYEQYF.

The chain joins TRBV3-1 (or the pseudogene TRBV3-2) to TRBJ2-7; 11 bases are a match to TRBD2. Germline CDR1 reads LGHDT; CDR2 reads YNNKEL (reference sequence). The CDR3 is made up of 18 amino acids. After removal of 4 bases from V and 7 bases from J, the junction contained 18 bases not matched to a gene. The CDR3 is CASSLLGSGGAIKREQYF. As DNA, the CDR3 is TGTGCCAGCAGCCTCCTTGGTAGCGGGGGGGCAATTAAAAGGGAGCAGTACTTC.

The chain links TRBV5-1 to TRBJ2-2; TRBD2 matches at 12 bases. CDR1 is SGHRS and CDR2 is YFSETQ in the germline V gene. This CDR3 region has 21 residues. V lost 2 bases, J lost 5 bases, and 19 bases stayed unmatched. The CDR3 region is CASSFYPRLAGDGGGTGELFF. The CDR3 bases are TGCGCCAGCAGCTTTTACCCGAGACTAGCGGGGGACGGCGGTGGGACCGGGGAGCTGTTTTTT.

This clone has just a few counts. The chain couples TRBV10-3 to TRBJ2-7, with D perhaps TRBD2 (6 bases). The CDR3 consists of 14 residues. Germline CDR1 and CDR2: ENHRY and SYGVKD. V gave up 1 base and J gave up 3 bases, with 10 bases separating them. The CDR3 sequence: CAISELGGNYEQYF. DNA of the CDR3: TGTGCCATCAGTGAGTTGGGGGGAAACTACGAGCAGTACTTC.

The chain employs TRBV5-1 and TRBJ2-2; TRBD1 aligns across 8 bases. Germline V gene data show CDR1 as SGHRS and CDR2 as YFSETQ. V trimming: 5 bases; J trimming: 4 bases; junction bases outside the gene matches: 10. The CDR3 totals 16 residues. CDR3 in amino acids: CASRPDRASPTGELFF. In DNA, the CDR3 is TGCGCCAGCAGACCGGACAGGGCTAGCCCCACCGGGGAGCTGTTTTTT. Supplemented by reference TRBV5-1 and TRBJ2-2, the full variable domain reads KAGVTQTPRYLIKTRGQQVTLSCSPISGHRSVSWYQQTPGQGLQFLFEYFSETQRNKGNFPGRFSGRQFSNSRSEMNVSTLELGDSALYLCASRPDRASPTGELFFGEGSRLTVL.

For the CDR3, the DNA is TGCGCCAGCAGCTTGTCGTCAGGGGGCGAGGATTCACCCCTCCACTTT. Its translation is CASSLSSGGEDSPLHF. The chain recombines TRBV5-1 with TRBJ1-6, with 8 bases fitting TRBD1. The CDR3 runs to 16 residues. Germline V CDR1 and CDR2: SGHRS, YFSETQ. V shed 1 base, J shed 8 bases, and the junction held 8 bases outside the gene matches.

The J gene is TRBJ2-1, the V gene TRBV10-1; 7 bases line up with TRBD2. The germline CDR1 and CDR2 sequences are WNHNN and SYGVQD (reference sequence). This CDR3 spans 15 amino acids. Germline trimming cut 2 bases from V and 9 bases from J; bases unmatched to any gene: 10. The CDR3 is CASSEGSGPWSEQFF. CDR3 in DNA: TGCGCCAGCAGTGAGGGTAGCGGGCCCTGGAGTGAGCAGTTCTTC.

The chain recombines TRBV20-1 with TRBJ2-5; the D gene is possibly TRBD2 (7 bases). This CDR3 contains 14 residues. Germline loops: CDR1 DFQATT, CDR2 SNEGSKA (reference sequence). Trimming stripped 3 bases from V and 2 bases from J, with 13 bases between. The CDR3 nucleotides read TGCAGTGCTAGTAGGGGGACTAAACAAGAGACCCAGTACTTC. Its protein is CSASRGTKQETQYF.

The chain joins TRBV4-1 to TRBJ1-1; D is uncertain. Germline lookup yields CDR1 MGHRA and CDR2 YSYEKL. The CDR3 has 15 residues. V was clipped by 0 bases and J by 1 base, with 9 bases between them. CDR3 in amino acids: CASSQDQAQNTEAFF. Written as DNA, the CDR3 is TGCGCCAGCAGCCAAGATCAGGCCCAGAACACTGAAGCTTTCTTT.

V and J are TRBV5-4 and TRBJ1-1, with a weak D call TRBD1 (5 bases). CDR3 length: 13 residues. Germline assignment: CDR1 SGHNT and CDR2 YYREEE (reference sequence). Trimming shortened V by 4 bases and J by 1 base, and 8 bases separated the two germline ends. CDR3 loop: CASSIGQNTEAFF. DNA for the CDR3: TGTGCCAGCAGCATCGGACAGAACACTGAAGCTTTCTTT.

The rearrangement joins TRBV7-9 to TRBJ1-2; perhaps TRBD1 as D (5 bases). CDR3 length: 16 residues. Germline CDR1 reads SEHNR; CDR2 reads FQNEAQ (reference sequence). V was pared by 1 base and J by 5 bases, with 17 bases between. The CDR3 protein is CASSLDLAGQGYGYTF. For the CDR3, the DNA is TGTGCCAGCAGCTTAGACCTGGCAGGGCAAGGATATGGCTACACCTTC.

The V call is TRBV30, the J call TRBJ2-2; TRBD2 might be the D (7 bases). Germline V gives CDR1 GTSNPN, CDR2 SVGIG (reference sequence). The CDR3 is 15 amino acids. V was shortened by 3 bases and J by 6 bases, with 17 bases between the two germline ends. CDR3: CAWRDRGGSAGELFF. CDR3 in DNA: TGTGCCTGGAGAGATCGCGGGGGCTCCGCCGGGGAGCTGTTTTTT.

The genes are TRBV29-1 and TRBJ1-2, with D maybe TRBD1 (5 bases). Germline-derived CDR1 and CDR2 are SQVTM and ANQGSEA. The CDR3 extends over 12 amino acids. V gave up 4 bases and J gave up 6 bases, with 12 bases separating them. CDR3 in amino acids: CSVVQGGDGYTF. Here the CDR3 DNA reads TGCAGCGTTGTTCAGGGTGGAGATGGCTACACCTTC.

V usage is TRBV27 and J usage is TRBJ2-3, with D tentatively TRBD2 (7 bases). Trimming took 5 bases from V and 3 from J, leaving 24 bases between them. There are 18 residues in the CDR3. Germline values: CDR1 MNHEY, CDR2 SMNVEV (reference sequence). CDR3 in DNA: TGTGCCAGCAGTCCCTTCCGCCTTGTGGGGGGGCTGACAGATACGCAGTATTTT. Translation gives CASSPFRLVGGLTDTQYF.

J is TRBJ2-1 and V is TRBV11-2; 10 nucleotides align to TRBD2. Germline CDR1 and CDR2: SGHAT and FQNNGV. CDR3 size: 17 residues. Trimming took 4 bases from V and 7 from J; bases not matched to a gene: 13. The CDR3: CASSSATGLAGVNEQFF. In DNA, the CDR3 is TGTGCCAGCAGCTCCGCCACCGGGCTAGCGGGAGTGAATGAGCAGTTCTTC.

This clone turned up a few times. J is TRBJ2-3 and V is TRBV20-1, with TRBD1 as a possible D gene (6 bases). Trimming took 6 bases from V and 6 from J, leaving 10 bases between them. The germline gives CDR1 DFQATT, CDR2 SNEGSKA (reference sequence). The CDR3 contains 11 residues. The CDR3 here is CSASGVDTQYF. The CDR3 DNA is TGCAGTGCGTCAGGGGTGGATACGCAGTATTTT.

The chain employs TRBV5-4 and TRBJ2-5; D is possibly TRBD1 (7 bases). CDR3 size: 15 residues. Germline CDR1 reads SGHNT; CDR2 reads YYREEE (reference sequence). V was clipped by 2 bases and J by 5 bases, with 16 bases between them. CDR3 loop: CASSFGVRGRETQYF. The CDR3, as DNA: TGTGCCAGCAGCTTTGGTGTCAGGGGGAGGGAGACCCAGTACTTC.

The V gene is TRBV11-2, the J gene TRBJ2-1; TRBD2 matches 7 bases. Unmatched junction bases numbered 13, after V lost 1 base and J lost 7 bases. The CDR3 runs to 17 residues. Germline CDR1 and CDR2: SGHAT and FQNNGV. The CDR3 DNA sequence: TGTGCCAGCAGCTTAGCGACGAGCGGGGTGGGTCGGAATGAGCAGTTCTTC. Translated: CASSLATSGVGRNEQFF. Supplemented by reference TRBV11-2 and TRBJ2-1, the full variable domain reads EAGVAQSPRYKIIEKRQSVAFWCNPISGHATLYWYQQILGQGPKLLIQFQNNGVVDDSQLPKDRFSAERLKGVDSTLKIQPAKLEDSAVYLCASSLATSGVGRNEQFFGPGTRLTVL.

The chain carries TRBV5-5 and TRBJ1-5, with 8 bases aligning to TRBD1. Germline V gives CDR1 SGHKS, CDR2 YYEKEE (reference sequence). V was pared by 4 bases and J by 5 bases, with 8 bases of the junction left unmatched. This CDR3 spans 15 amino acids. Here the CDR3 DNA reads TGTGCCAGCAGCGGTGCCCAGGGGGCATATCAGCCCCAGCATTTT. Protein: CASSGAQGAYQPQHF.

V is TRBV11-3 and J is TRBJ2-5, with 7 bases lining up with TRBD1. CDR3 length: 14 residues. CDR1 is SGHNT and CDR2 is YENEEA in the germline V gene. V dropped 10 bases and J dropped 5; count of bases not matched to a gene: 13. DNA for the CDR3: TGTGCCACAACCTCAGACAGGGTGAGGGAGACCCAGTACTTC. Amino acid sequence: CATTSDRVRETQYF.

V and J are TRBV30 and TRBJ2-2; the D is unclear. Trimming pared 1 base from V and 6 bases from J, leaving 9 bases between. CDR1 and CDR2 from the germline V gene are GTSNPN and SVGIG (reference sequence). There are 13 residues in the CDR3. The CDR3 protein is CAWSAQFPGELFF. CDR3 coding DNA: TGTGCCTGGAGTGCCCAGTTCCCCGGGGAGCTGTTTTTT.

The chain is built from TRBV4-3 and TRBJ2-5, with 7 bases aligning to TRBD2. Germline V gene data show CDR1 as LGHNA and CDR2 as YSLEER. With 0 bases clipped from V and 5 bases from J, the junction kept 9 bases outside the gene matches. CDR3 length: 16 residues. The CDR3 is CASSQEGRAGLETQYF. The CDR3 DNA sequence: TGCGCCAGCAGCCAAGAAGGGCGAGCGGGGTTGGAGACCCAGTACTTC.

The chain couples TRBV5-1 to TRBJ1-6; the D gene is possibly TRBD1 (6 bases). Trimming left V 5 bases short and J 9 bases short, with 15 bases between. Germline values: CDR1 SGHRS, CDR2 YFSETQ. CDR3 size: 14 residues. CDR3 sequence reads: CASRRTADSSPLHF. The DNA of the CDR3 is TGCGCCAGCAGGAGGACAGCCGACAGTTCACCCCTCCACTTT. Using reference TRBV5-1 and TRBJ1-6 for the parts outside the CDR3, the full variable domain is KAGVTQTPRYLIKTRGQQVTLSCSPISGHRSVSWYQQTPGQGLQFLFEYFSETQRNKGNFPGRFSGRQFSNSRSEMNVSTLELGDSALYLCASRRTADSSPLHFGNGTRLTVT.

The chain carries TRBV19 and TRBJ2-1, with D possibly TRBD2 on 5 matching bases. Trimming stripped 9 bases from V and 0 bases from J, with 9 bases between. The V gene's germline CDR1 is LNHDA and CDR2 SQIVND (reference sequence). The CDR3 contains 13 residues. The chain's CDR3 is CASRGSSYNEQFF. For the CDR3, the DNA is TGTGCCAGCCGGGGTTCCTCCTACAATGAGCAGTTCTTC.

The V call is TRBV4-3, the J call TRBJ1-2; TRBD1 agrees at 11 bases. Germline CDR1 reads LGHNA; CDR2 reads YSLEER. V lost 1 base, J lost 5 bases, and 3 bases stayed unmatched. The CDR3 is 15 amino acids. The CDR3 coding sequence is TGCGCCAGCAGCCAAGGGGGGACAGGGGGATATGGCTACACCTTC. As protein: CASSQGGTGGYGYTF.

This clone is a singleton in its sample. The chain recombines TRBV18 with TRBJ1-2, with D uncertain. The V and J ends lost 3 bases and 4 bases respectively, with 6 bases between them. This CDR3 comprises 12 residues. In germline, CDR1 is KGHSH, CDR2 LQKENI. The CDR3 loop is CASSPDIYGYTF. CDR3 bases: TGTGCCAGCTCACCCGACATCTATGGCTACACCTTC. The variable domain in full, completed from reference TRBV18 and TRBJ1-2, reads NAGVMQNPRHLVRRRGQEARLRCSPMKGHSHVYWYRQLPEEGLKFMVYLQKENIIDESGMPKERFSAEFPKEGPSILRIQQVVRGDSAAYFCASSPDIYGYTFGSGTRLTVV.

The V gene is TRBV30, the J gene TRBJ1-6; 7 bases map to TRBD1. V shed 5 bases, J shed 9 bases, and the junction held 7 bases outside the gene matches. This CDR3 region has 13 residues. Germline CDR1 reads GTSNPN; CDR2 reads SVGIG (reference sequence). CDR3 sequence (DNA): TGTGCCTGGGGGAGACAGGGCGGTTCACCCCTCCACTTT. Protein sequence: CAWGRQGGSPLHF.